This T cell receptor beta chain was captured by sequencing in a study of CD8+ T cells in alopecia areata. The study, taken as a whole, reports: Since there was just one nonresponder, nobody can yet say how baseline CD8+ expansion ties to response.

Reverse transcribed after extraction, RNA yielded cDNA as the sequencing template. Sequencing was performed with immunoSEQ multiplex PCR; in TCRdb, only in-frame clones are kept and a portion is missing. The profile shows about 200,000 clones, about two fifths of them singletons. Worth noting for this clone: What it recognizes is unknown.

Treatment reported: oral pan-JAK inhibitor, 5-10 mg twice daily. Trimming left V 3 bases short and J 3 bases short, with 8 bases between. This CDR3 spans 13 amino acids. Germline values: CDR1 SGHAT, CDR2 FQNNGV. This chain uses TRBV11-2 with TRBJ1-1, with D possibly matching TRBD1 (5 bases). This TCR came from a human donor with alopecia areata. Sequenced material: CD4+ T cells sorted from blood, taken between weeks 30 and 35, from a patient treated with tofacitinib. Here the CDR3 reads CASSFGGDTEAFF. The CDR3 DNA follows: TGTGCCAGCAGCTTTGGGGGGGACACTGAAGCTTTCTTT.